This TCR beta chain derives from a study of T-cell reconstitution after alpha-beta-depleted transplantation in children. Regarding the study as a whole: By about two months after transplant, alpha-beta T cells reportedly arose from several hundred graft clones that had expanded. It was newly produced T cells that mostly accounted for T-cell counts and diversity one year after transplant. Several patients had high TCRbeta diversity at day 60; it came from surviving recipient T cells and thymic progenitors.

This clonotype has more than one count but fewer than ten. Antigen unknown. CDR3 size: 15 residues. From germline, CDR1 is SNHLY and CDR2 FYNNEI. Trimming removed 3 bases from V and 4 bases from J; junction bases left unmatched: 6. Molecular barcoding with unique molecular identifiers was used for the TCRbeta library. TCRdb called the PCR reads again in MiXCR, with one record for every CDR3 protein. The table shows around 76,000 distinct CDR3 sequences, with around a sixth occurring only once. The sequence came from a male patient between 2 and 10 years old who had a stem cell transplant for acute lymphoblastic leukemia, so the T cells may come from the graft donor. The chain recombines TRBV2 with TRBJ2-1; 7 bases are a match to TRBD2. The material was PBMCs, mostly from graft donor cells, obtained 360 days after TCRalphabeta/CD19-depleted stem cell transplant. The CDR3: CASSEWEGLYNEQFF. CDR3 in DNA: TGTGCCAGCAGTGAGTGGGAGGGATTGTACAATGAGCAGTTCTTC.